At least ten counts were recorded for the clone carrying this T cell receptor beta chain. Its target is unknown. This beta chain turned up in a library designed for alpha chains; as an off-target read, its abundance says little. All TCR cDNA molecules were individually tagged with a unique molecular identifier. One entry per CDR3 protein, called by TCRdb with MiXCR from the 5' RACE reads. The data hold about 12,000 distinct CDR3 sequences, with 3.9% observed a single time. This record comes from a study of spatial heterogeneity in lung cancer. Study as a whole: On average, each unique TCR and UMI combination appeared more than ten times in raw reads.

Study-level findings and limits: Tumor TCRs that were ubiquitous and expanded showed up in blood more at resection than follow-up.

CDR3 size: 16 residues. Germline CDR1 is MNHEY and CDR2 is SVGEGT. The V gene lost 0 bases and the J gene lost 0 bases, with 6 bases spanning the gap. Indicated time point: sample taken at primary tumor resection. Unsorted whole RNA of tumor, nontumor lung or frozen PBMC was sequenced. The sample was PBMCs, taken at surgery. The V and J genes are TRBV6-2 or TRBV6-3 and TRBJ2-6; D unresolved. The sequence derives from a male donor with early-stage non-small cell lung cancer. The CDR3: CASSYSPLSGANVLTF. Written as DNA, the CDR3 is TGTGCCAGCAGTTACTCGCCACTCTCTGGGGCCAACGTCCTGACTTTC.